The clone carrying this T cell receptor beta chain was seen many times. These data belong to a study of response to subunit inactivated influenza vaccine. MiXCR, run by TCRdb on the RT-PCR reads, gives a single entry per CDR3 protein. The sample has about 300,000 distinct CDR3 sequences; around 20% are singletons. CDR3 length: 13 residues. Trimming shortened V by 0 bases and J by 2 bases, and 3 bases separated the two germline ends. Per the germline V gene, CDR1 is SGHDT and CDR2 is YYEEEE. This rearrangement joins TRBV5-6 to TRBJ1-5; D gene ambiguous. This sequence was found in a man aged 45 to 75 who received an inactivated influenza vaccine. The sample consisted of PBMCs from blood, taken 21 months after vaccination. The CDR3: CASSLVGNQPQHF. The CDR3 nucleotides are TGTGCCAGCAGCTTGGTTGGCAATCAGCCCCAGCATTTT.